This T cell receptor beta chain was observed in a study of blood T cell repertoires in COVID-19. Study-wide background: COVID-19 samples, acute and convalescent, were from the United States, Italy and Spain. The analysed material was cDNA or gDNA that came from T cells, B-cell-depleted T cells, or PBMCs.

The CDR3 totals 15 residues. V shed 5 bases and J 3 bases; nucleotides not matched to a gene: 6. Germline loops: CDR1 MDHEN, CDR2 SYDVKM. Enrolled during active infection, Seattle patients were then followed longitudinally. Original data processing: Nucleated cell number was recorded as an estimate derived from reference gene primer amplification. Using immunoSEQ multiplex PCR, the repertoire was profiled, and TCRdb retains in-frame clones only, with some absent. V, J and clone size were drawn from that table, and D and trimming were deduced from the DNA. The repertoire holds some 180,000 clones, with more than 70% as singletons.

This TCR was recovered from a man in his fifties or sixties with COVID-19, enrolled during active disease. The V gene is TRBV28, the J gene TRBJ1-2; 10 nucleotides match TRBD1. Specimen: peripheral blood. For the CDR3, the DNA is TGTGCCAGCAGTCCCGGGGACAGGGGATACTATGGCTACACCTTC. This sequence encodes CASSPGDRGYYGYTF.